This T cell receptor beta chain originates from a study of T cell responses to AZD1222 COVID-19 vaccine. Using immunoSEQ multiplex PCR, the repertoire was profiled, and TCRdb retains in-frame clones only, with some absent. Of under 170,000 clones in the sample, about 95% were seen once. The germline V gene encodes CDR1 LNHDA and CDR2 SQIVND (reference sequence). The CDR3 has 15 residues. After removal of 10 bases from V and 0 bases from J, the junction contained 9 bases not matched to a gene. This sample comprised peripheral blood, obtained on day 0 of AZD1222 vaccination. The sequence derives from an adult in good health. The chain has TRBV19 and TRBJ1-5; 7 nucleotides match TRBD1. The CDR3 loop reads CATQWGQNSNQPQHF. CDR3 in DNA: TGTGCCACTCAATGGGGACAGAATAGCAATCAGCCCCAGCATTTT.